This T cell receptor (beta chain) came from a study of CD8+ T cells in alopecia areata. Findings and caveats of the study: Scalp clonality and expanded CD8+ clones among the top 100 were significantly decreased by tofacitinib. More clonal than normal scalp was lesional scalp, particularly alopecia totalis/universalis.

V lost 3 bases and J 2 bases, leaving 22 bases between the germline ends. The CDR3 has 18 amino acids. Germline V lookup: CDR1 SGDLS, CDR2 YYNGEE. Worth noting for this clone: The antigen is unknown.

Investigators isolated RNA and reverse transcribed it into cDNA to act as the sequencing template. Some clones are missing from TCRdb's copy, which holds only in-frame ones; the method was immunoSEQ multiplex PCR. Of 120,000 or so clones in the sample, over 55% were seen once. Treatment noted: oral pan-JAK inhibitor, 5-10 mg twice daily. The TCR originated in a human donor with alopecia areata. V is TRBV9 and J is TRBJ2-3; TRBD2 is a possible D gene (7 bases). The source material was CD4+ T cells sorted from blood, sampled at week 4, from a patient treated with tofacitinib. The CDR3 protein is CASSARPKGGLNTDTQYF. The CDR3 bases are TGTGCCAGCAGCGCGCGCCCGAAGGGGGGGCTTAACACAGATACGCAGTATTTT.